This entry features one T cell receptor (beta chain) sequence. This entry comes from a study of T cells in Graves' hyperthyroidism and ophthalmopathy. The CDR3 spans 16 residues. Per the germline V gene, CDR1 is SGHRS and CDR2 is YFSETQ. The junction had 14 bases not matched to a gene; V was cut back by 4 bases and J by 5 bases. It was uncontrolled infection, other autoimmune disease, pregnancy or lactation that excluded patients. Researchers took RNA transcripts and amplified the TCR beta CDR3 regions from them. HTBI primers drove first-round RT-PCR of the TCR CDR3. TCRdb independently ran MiXCR on the multiplex PCR reads; one entry per CDR3 protein. The sample has over 650,000 distinct CDR3 sequences, 16% seen once.

This chain joins TRBV5-1 and TRBJ1-1; 7 nucleotides align to TRBD1. The receptor was derived from a man in his late teens or twenties with Graves' hyperthyroidism. Material: blood. The DNA for the CDR3 is TGCGCCAGCAGCCGTCCCGGGACAGAGACAAGGACTGAAGCTTTCTTT. Its translation: CASSRPGTETRTEAFF. The variable domain in full, completed from reference TRBV5-1 and TRBJ1-1, reads KAGVTQTPRYLIKTRGQQVTLSCSPISGHRSVSWYQQTPGQGLQFLFEYFSETQRNKGNFPGRFSGRQFSNSRSEMNVSTLELGDSALYLCASSRPGTETRTEAFFGQGTRLTVV.